The next 21 T cell receptor beta chains were all read from a single sample in a study of blood T cell repertoires in COVID-19. This table comes from immunoSEQ multiplex PCR, and its TCRdb copy is limited to in-frame clones, with some not included. The sample lists around 420,000 clones, roughly 88% occurring once. Sample: PBMCs or T cells enriched from blood (not recorded which). Every receptor here comes from a woman in her 40s with acute COVID-19.

The chain uses TRBV9 and TRBJ2-1; 11 positions match TRBD2. From germline, CDR1 is SGDLS and CDR2 YYNGEE. The CDR3 sequence is 16 residues long. Germline trimming cut 0 bases from V and 6 bases from J; bases unmatched to any gene: 5. The CDR3 DNA reads as TGTGCCAGCAGCGTAGTGCTAGCGGGGGGTTCCAATGAGCAGTTCTTC. Translating gives CASSVVLAGGSNEQFF.

The chain carries TRBV6-4 and TRBJ2-2; TRBD1 aligns across 10 bases. Germline V lookup: CDR1 MRHNA, CDR2 SNTAGT. The CDR3 has 16 amino acids. Trimming took 4 bases from V and 5 from J; bases not matched to a gene: 7. The DNA for the CDR3 is TGTGCCAGCAGTGTACTCCCGGGACAGGGGACCGGGGAGCTGTTTTTT. Translation gives CASSVLPGQGTGELFF.

V and J are TRBV5-1 and TRBJ1-1; D not certain. This CDR3 is built from 14 residues. The ends were cut back, 2 bases at V and 1 base at J, with 9 bases in the middle. Germline V lookup: CDR1 SGHRS, CDR2 YFSETQ. CDR3 DNA: TGCGCCAGCAGCTTTACAGACCCGAACACTGAAGCTTTCTTT. It yields the protein CASSFTDPNTEAFF.

The rearrangement joins TRBV5-1 to TRBJ2-5; the match to TRBD1 covers 11 bases. The V and J ends lost 8 bases and 4 bases, in that order; junction bases with no gene match: 10. This CDR3 is 15 amino acids long. The V gene's germline CDR1 is SGHRS and CDR2 YFSETQ. The CDR3 DNA follows: TGCGCCAGTAAGAGAACCGGGACAGGGGGAGAGACCCAGTACTTC. Encoded protein: CASKRTGTGGETQYF.

The chain combines TRBV4-2 with TRBJ1-4; TRBD1 agrees at 8 bases. Unmatched junction bases numbered 8, after V lost 2 bases and J lost 6 bases. The CDR3 covers 16 residues. Per the germline V gene, CDR1 is LGHNA and CDR2 is YNFKEQ. DNA of the CDR3: TGTGCCAGCAGCCAACCTACAGGGGGTATCGATGAAAAACTGTTTTTT. Translation gives CASSQPTGGIDEKLFF.

V usage is TRBV3-1 (or the pseudogene TRBV3-2) and J usage is TRBJ1-5; D unclear. This CDR3 is built from 15 residues. Germline loops: CDR1 LGHDT, CDR2 YNNKEL (reference sequence). The V end lost 2 bases, the J end lost 1 base, and 9 bases lay between the germline ends. In DNA form, the CDR3 reads TGTGCCAGCAGCCAACAACCGGGGAGCAATCAGCCCCAGCATTTT. Translating gives CASSQQPGSNQPQHF.

The rearrangement uses TRBV19 and TRBJ1-5; D remains unclear. The CDR3 has 15 residues. V was trimmed by 5 bases and J by 7 bases, leaving 18 bases between them. Germline V CDR1 and CDR2: LNHDA, SQIVND (reference sequence). CDR3 sequence: CASSGGTGVRQPQHF. Here the CDR3 DNA reads TGTGCCAGTAGTGGAGGTACCGGGGTTAGGCAGCCCCAGCATTTT.

The CDR3 DNA reads as TGTGCCAGCAGTTTATTTTCGGGCACTGAAGCTTTCTTT. It is translated as CASSLFSGTEAFF. The chain joins TRBV28 to TRBJ1-1; D uncertain. Germline-derived CDR1 and CDR2 are MDHEN and SYDVKM. CDR3 length: 13 amino acids. Trimming left V 1 base short and J 4 bases short, with 7 bases between.

This chain uses TRBV29-1 with TRBJ2-1; D is ambiguous. Germline-derived CDR1 and CDR2 are SQVTM and ANQGSEA. The CDR3 is 10 amino acids. The V end lost 7 bases, the J end lost 10 bases, and 11 bases lay between the germline ends. The CDR3 region has the DNA TGCAGCGCTGCCAATAGCGAGCAGTTCTTC. Translated: CSAANSEQFF.

This clone was seen a few times. The chain carries TRBV7-9 and TRBJ1-3, with D tentatively TRBD1 (6 bases). V lost 1 base to trimming and J lost 9 bases, with 16 bases between them. The CDR3 has 15 amino acids. Germline V lookup: CDR1 SEHNR, CDR2 FQNEAQ (reference sequence). In nucleotides, the CDR3 is TGTGCCAGCAGCTTAGGGGCTCACAGGGCGGGCACCATATATTTT. Translated, it gives CASSLGAHRAGTIYF.

The chain joins TRBV30 to TRBJ1-1; 7 nucleotides match TRBD1. Germline trimming cut 2 bases from V and 2 bases from J; bases unmatched to any gene: 5. This CDR3 has 14 residues. Per the germline V gene, CDR1 is GTSNPN and CDR2 is SVGIG (reference sequence). The CDR3 is CAWSSDRVNTEAFF. CDR3 sequence (DNA): TGTGCCTGGAGTTCCGACAGGGTAAACACTGAAGCTTTCTTT.

J is TRBJ1-3 and V is TRBV15; D remains ambiguous. Between the trimmed V and J ends, which lost 6 bases and 0 bases, there was a span of 18 bases. Per the germline V gene, CDR1 is LNHNV and CDR2 is YYDKDF (reference sequence). The CDR3 totals 17 residues. The CDR3 region has the DNA TGTGCCACCAGTATAGGCGGACTTACCTACTCTGGAAACACCATATATTTT. This gives the protein CATSIGGLTYSGNTIYF.

The chain joins TRBV6-1 to TRBJ1-1; unclear D gene. Germline V CDR1 and CDR2: MNHNS, SASEGT. This CDR3 region has 16 residues. Trimming left V 1 base short and J 0 bases short, with 12 bases between. This chain's CDR3 is CASSEDMLYLNTEAFF. The CDR3 DNA reads as TGTGCCAGCAGTGAAGACATGCTTTACCTGAACACTGAAGCTTTCTTT.

This sequence joins TRBV20-1 and TRBJ2-4; 7 bases align to TRBD1. V dropped 3 bases and J dropped 1; count of bases not matched to a gene: 3. CDR1 DFQATT and CDR2 SNEGSKA come from the germline V gene (reference sequence). The CDR3 is made up of 14 amino acids. The CDR3 sequence is CSASVDRAKNIQYF. The CDR3 region has the DNA TGCAGTGCTAGTGTGGACAGGGCCAAAAACATTCAGTACTTC.

J is TRBJ2-5 and V is TRBV5-3; D is undetermined. TRBV5-3 is placed among ORFs of uncertain function. CDR3 size: 14 residues. The germline V and J ends were trimmed by 0 bases and 5 bases, with 11 bases remaining between them. The CDR3: CARSLAARSETQYF. The CDR3 DNA sequence: TGTGCCAGAAGCTTGGCGGCTAGAAGCGAGACCCAGTACTTC.

The chain links TRBV5-1 to TRBJ1-1, with a tentative D call TRBD1 (6 bases). CDR1 is SGHRS and CDR2 is YFSETQ in the germline V gene. The CDR3 is made up of 15 amino acids. V was trimmed by 0 bases and J by 1 base, leaving 10 bases between them. The CDR3 reads CASSLEGVANTEAFF. CDR3 nucleotides: TGCGCCAGCAGCTTGGAGGGGGTGGCGAACACTGAAGCTTTCTTT.

The V gene is TRBV7-9, the J gene TRBJ1-3; D is perhaps TRBD1 (5 bases). CDR1 and CDR2 (germline): SEHNR, FQNEAQ (reference sequence). The CDR3 contains 15 residues. Deletions cut 5 bases from V and 6 bases from J, with 17 bases between. CDR3 bases: TGTGCCAGCAGCCCCCGGTTGGACACTTCAAACACCATATATTTT. Protein sequence: CASSPRLDTSNTIYF.

V and J are TRBV2 and TRBJ2-1, with D possibly being TRBD1 (6 bases). Looked up from germline, CDR1 is SNHLY and CDR2 is FYNNEI. The CDR3 consists of 14 residues. V was clipped by 1 base and J by 6 bases, with 10 bases between them. CDR3 DNA sequence: TGTGCCAGCAGTGAAGAGTGGGGGCTCAATGAGCAGTTCTTC. This sequence encodes CASSEEWGLNEQFF.

This chain uses TRBV19 with TRBJ2-5; maybe TRBD1 (5 bases). This CDR3 has 14 amino acids. CDR1 and CDR2 (germline): LNHDA, SQIVND (reference sequence). With 5 bases removed from V and 3 bases from J, the gap between germline ends came to 13 bases. CDR3 nucleotide sequence: TGTGCCAGTAGTCCGACCAGGGCGAAAGAGACCCAGTACTTC. This encodes CASSPTRAKETQYF.

The chain joins TRBV4-2 to TRBJ1-2, with 9 bases matching TRBD1. The germline gives CDR1 LGHNA, CDR2 YNFKEQ. Unmatched junction bases numbered 7, after V lost 0 bases and J lost 5 bases. The CDR3 length is 16 residues. The CDR3 nucleotides read TGTGCCAGCAGCCAAGAGCTCCCCGGACAGGGGTATGGCTACACCTTC. This codes for CASSQELPGQGYGYTF.

The V and J genes are TRBV19 and TRBJ1-5; tentatively, D is TRBD1 (5 bases). CDR1 is LNHDA and CDR2 is SQIVND in the germline V gene (reference sequence). The CDR3 runs 13 residues. The ends were cut back, 6 bases at V and 6 bases at J, with 12 bases in the middle. The CDR3 sequence is CASSEGLGQPQHF. CDR3 nucleotides: TGTGCCAGTAGCGAGGGACTAGGTCAGCCCCAGCATTTT. Complete variable domain (other parts from reference TRBV19 and TRBJ1-5): DGGITQSPKYLFRKEGQNVTLSCEQNLNHDAMYWYRQDPGQGLRLIYYSQIVNDFQKGDIAEGYSVSREKKESFPLTVTSAQKNPTAFYLCASSEGLGQPQHFGDGTRLSIL.